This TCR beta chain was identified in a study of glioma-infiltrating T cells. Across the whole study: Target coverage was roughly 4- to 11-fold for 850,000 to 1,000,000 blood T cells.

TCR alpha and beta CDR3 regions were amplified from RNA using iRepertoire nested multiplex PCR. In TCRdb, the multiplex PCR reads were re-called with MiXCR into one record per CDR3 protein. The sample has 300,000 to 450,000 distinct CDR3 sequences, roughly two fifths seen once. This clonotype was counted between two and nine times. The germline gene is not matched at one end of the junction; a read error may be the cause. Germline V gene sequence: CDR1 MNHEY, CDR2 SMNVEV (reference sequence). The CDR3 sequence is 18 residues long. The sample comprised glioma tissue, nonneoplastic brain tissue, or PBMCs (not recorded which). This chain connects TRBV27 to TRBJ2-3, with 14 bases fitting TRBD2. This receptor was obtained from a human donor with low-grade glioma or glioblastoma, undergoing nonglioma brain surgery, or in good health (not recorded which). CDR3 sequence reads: CATSDPRLAGGDTDTQYF. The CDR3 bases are TGTGCCACCAGTGATCCCCGACTAGCGGGAGGGGATACAGATACGCAGTATTTT.